This T cell receptor (beta chain) was sequenced in a study of Graves' ophthalmopathy and Graves' hyperthyroidism. This clonotype appeared a single time. Its specificity is not known. Researchers took RNA transcripts and amplified TCR beta CDR3 regions from them. RT-PCR was first run with HTBI primers, then multiplex PCR in a second round. MiXCR, run by TCRdb on the multiplex PCR reads, gives a single entry per CDR3 protein. The table shows approximately 640,000 distinct CDR3 sequences, with over 40% occurring only once. General study results and limits: The model achieved 70.59% sensitivity and roughly 79% specificity for ophthalmopathy progression.

Orbital computed tomography, together with clinical symptoms, serum thyroxine, TRAb and thyroid ultrasound, was used for diagnosis. The CDR3 spans 16 residues. From germline, CDR1 is MNHNY and CDR2 SVGAGI (reference sequence). V lost 6 bases, J lost 5 bases, and 10 bases stayed unmatched. The chain combines TRBV6-6 with TRBJ2-7, with 13 bases aligning to TRBD2. The receptor was isolated from an adult man with Graves' ophthalmopathy. The sequenced sample consisted of peripheral blood. The DNA for the CDR3 is TGTGCCAGCAGCCGACTAGCGGGGGGACAAAACAACGAGCAGTACTTC. As protein: CASSRLAGGQNNEQYF.